The text below deals with one T cell receptor (beta chain). The data are from a study of blood T cell repertoires in COVID-19. V dropped 3 bases and J dropped 8; count of bases not matched to a gene: 10. The CDR3 consists of 16 residues. The V gene's germline CDR1 is SGDLS and CDR2 YYNGEE. Produced via immunoSEQ multiplex PCR; TCRdb's table is partial and in-frame only. In the table there are 140,000 to 150,000 clones, roughly 82% of which are singletons. This sequence was found in a man aged 60-69 years with active or convalescent COVID-19. The chain combines TRBV9 with TRBJ1-4, with 10 bases that match TRBD1. Sequenced: peripheral blood. The CDR3 nucleotides read TGTGCCAGCAGCGAGATAAGACAGGGGGCCGAGGAAAAACTGTTTTTT. It yields the protein CASSEIRQGAEEKLFF.